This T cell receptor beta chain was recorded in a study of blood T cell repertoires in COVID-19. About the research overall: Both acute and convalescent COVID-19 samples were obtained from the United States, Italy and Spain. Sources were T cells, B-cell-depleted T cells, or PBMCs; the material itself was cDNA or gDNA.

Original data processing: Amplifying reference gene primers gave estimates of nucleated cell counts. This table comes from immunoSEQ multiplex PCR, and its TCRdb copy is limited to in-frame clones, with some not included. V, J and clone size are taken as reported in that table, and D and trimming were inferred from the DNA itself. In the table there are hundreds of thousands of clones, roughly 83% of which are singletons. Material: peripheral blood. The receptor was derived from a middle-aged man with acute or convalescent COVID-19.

This CDR3 is CASRQRELETQYF. In DNA, the CDR3 is TGTGCCAGCAGGCAGCGGGAGCTCGAGACCCAGTACTTC. The rearrangement joins TRBV6-5 to TRBJ2-5; TRBD2 matches 8 bases. The germline gives CDR1 MNHEY, CDR2 SVGAGI. The CDR3 loop spans 13 amino acids. V shed 6 bases and J 5 bases; nucleotides not matched to a gene: 5.